This TCR beta chain was profiled in a study of OX40 agonist ivuxolimab in advanced cancers. TCRdb's copy holds only in-frame clones and misses some; the assay was immunoSEQ multiplex PCR. The profile shows around 120,000 clones, around 89% of them singletons. The V end was cut by 4 bases, the J end by 6 bases, with 24 bases between. Germline loops: CDR1 SNHLY, CDR2 FYNNEI. The CDR3 is made up of 17 amino acids. Sample: CD4+ or CD8+ T cells sorted from blood, taken in a trial of the OX40 agonist ivuxolimab. This sequence joins TRBV2 and TRBJ1-2; weak D call: TRBD1 (6 bases). The source is an adult with an advanced solid tumor such as melanoma, head and neck, liver or kidney cancer. CDR3 protein: CASSVEAVAGADDGYTF. In DNA form, the CDR3 reads TGTGCCAGCAGTGTGGAGGCGGTCGCAGGGGCAGACGATGGCTACACCTTC.